The entry below gives a single T cell receptor (beta chain) sequence along with its context. Its antigen is unknown. TCRdb used MiXCR to reprocess the reads, holding one entry per CDR3 protein. Of some 390,000 distinct CDR3 sequences in the sample, over 15% were seen once. The data derive from a study of T cell repertoires in cytomegalovirus infection. Across the study: Matching HLA type and CMV infection were both indicated by public TCR beta signatures.

Germline values: CDR1 SGHRS, CDR2 YFSETQ. V was shortened by 4 bases and J by 7 bases, with 15 bases between the two germline ends. The CDR3 sequence is 13 residues long. Study-wide findings and caveats: Ex vivo responses were dominated by HLA-C-restricted CMV-specific TCR beta clonotypes. Identification of carriers of CMV plus the relevant HLA was achieved through cumulative public TCR beta family frequency.

Input material: PBMCs. The V gene is TRBV5-1, the J gene TRBJ2-7; a weak D match, TRBD1 (6 bases). The source of this sequence is a human donor in good health (CMV status not recorded). Some clones in this sample may be carry-over from other donors' samples. CDR3 residues: CASSPQGPREQYF. The CDR3 DNA is TGCGCCAGCAGCCCGCAGGGGCCGAGAGAGCAGTACTTC.